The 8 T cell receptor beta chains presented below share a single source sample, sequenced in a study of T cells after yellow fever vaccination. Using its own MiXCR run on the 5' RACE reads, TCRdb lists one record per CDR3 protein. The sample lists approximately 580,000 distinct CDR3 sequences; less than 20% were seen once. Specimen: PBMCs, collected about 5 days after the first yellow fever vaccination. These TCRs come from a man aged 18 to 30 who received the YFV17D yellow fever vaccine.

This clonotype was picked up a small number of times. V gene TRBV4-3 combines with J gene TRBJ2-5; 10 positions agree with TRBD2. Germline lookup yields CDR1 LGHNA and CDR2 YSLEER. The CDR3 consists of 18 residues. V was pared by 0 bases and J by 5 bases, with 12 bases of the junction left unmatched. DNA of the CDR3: TGCGCCAGCAGCCAAGATCTTAGCGGGGGGCCTGAAGTGGAGACCCAGTACTTC. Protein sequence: CASSQDLSGGPEVETQYF.

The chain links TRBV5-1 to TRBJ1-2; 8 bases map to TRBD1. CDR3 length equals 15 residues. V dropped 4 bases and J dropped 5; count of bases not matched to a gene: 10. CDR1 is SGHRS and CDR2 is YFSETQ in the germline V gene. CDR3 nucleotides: TGCGCCAGCAGCCTGGACAGGGAGAGTCTTTATGGCTACACCTTC. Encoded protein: CASSLDRESLYGYTF.

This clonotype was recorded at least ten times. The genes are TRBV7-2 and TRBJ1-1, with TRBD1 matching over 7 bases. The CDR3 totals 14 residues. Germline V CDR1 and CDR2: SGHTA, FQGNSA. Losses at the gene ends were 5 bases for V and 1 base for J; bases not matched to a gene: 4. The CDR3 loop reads CASSPWTGNTEAFF. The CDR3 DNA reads TGTGCCAGCAGCCCCTGGACAGGGAACACTGAAGCTTTCTTT.

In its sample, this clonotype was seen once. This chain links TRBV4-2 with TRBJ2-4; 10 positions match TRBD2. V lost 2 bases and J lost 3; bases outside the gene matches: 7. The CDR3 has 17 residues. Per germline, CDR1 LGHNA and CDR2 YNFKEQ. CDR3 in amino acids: CASSQFSGGADKNIQYF. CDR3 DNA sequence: TGTGCCAGCAGCCAATTCAGCGGGGGGGCCGACAAAAACATTCAGTACTTC.

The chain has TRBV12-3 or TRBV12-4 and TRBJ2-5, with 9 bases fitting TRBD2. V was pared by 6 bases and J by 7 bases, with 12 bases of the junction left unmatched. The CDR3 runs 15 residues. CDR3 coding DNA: TGTGCCAGCAGCTCACTAGCGGGCTCTTCGGGGACCCAGTACTTC. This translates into CASSSLAGSSGTQYF.

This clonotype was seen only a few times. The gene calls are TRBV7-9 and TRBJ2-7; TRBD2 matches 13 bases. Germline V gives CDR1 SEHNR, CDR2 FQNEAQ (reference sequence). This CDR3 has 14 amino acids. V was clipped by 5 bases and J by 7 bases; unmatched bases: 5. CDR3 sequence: CASSVLAGGKEQYV. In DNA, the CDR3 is TGTGCCAGCAGCGTACTAGCGGGAGGGAAGGAGCAGTACGTC.

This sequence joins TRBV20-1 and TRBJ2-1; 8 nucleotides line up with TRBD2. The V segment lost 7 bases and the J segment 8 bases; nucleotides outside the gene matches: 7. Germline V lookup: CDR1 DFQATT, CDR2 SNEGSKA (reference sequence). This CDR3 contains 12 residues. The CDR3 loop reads CSVSGGADEQFF. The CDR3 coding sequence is TGCAGTGTTTCGGGGGGGGCCGATGAGCAGTTCTTC.

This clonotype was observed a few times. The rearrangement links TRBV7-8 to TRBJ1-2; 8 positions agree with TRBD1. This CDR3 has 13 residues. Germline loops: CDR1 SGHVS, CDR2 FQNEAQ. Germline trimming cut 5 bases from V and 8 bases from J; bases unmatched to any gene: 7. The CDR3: CASSPRTGSGYTF. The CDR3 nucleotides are TGTGCCAGCAGCCCTCGGACAGGGTCGGGCTACACCTTC.